What follows is one T cell receptor (beta chain) and its context. Its antigen is not identified. This sample is drawn from a study of neurological immune-mediated disorders. Noted time point: longitudinal time-point 2. One entry per CDR3 protein, called by TCRdb with MiXCR from the 5' RACE reads. Of some 50,000 distinct CDR3 sequences in the sample, less than 15% were seen once. This CDR3 comprises 16 residues. The ends lost 5 bases at V and 1 base at J; junction bases unmatched: 6. The germline CDR1 and CDR2 sequences are SGHTA and FQGNSA. Whole-study findings and limits: Subjects shared no identical expanded-clone CDR3 amino acid sequences, suggesting private TCR-beta repertoires in all groups.

The specimen was PBMCs. This clonotype originated in a male donor with HTLV-1-associated myelopathy (HAM/TSP). J is TRBJ2-3 and V is TRBV7-2; 10 bases are shared with TRBD2. The CDR3 reads CASSRRLAGGTDTQYF. The CDR3 nucleotides are TGTGCCAGCAGCCGGAGACTAGCGGGTGGCACAGATACGCAGTATTTT.